The 31 T cell receptor beta chains below come from one sample, sequenced in a study of blood T cell repertoires in COVID-19. This table comes from immunoSEQ multiplex PCR, and its TCRdb copy is limited to in-frame clones, with some not included. Altogether roughly 180,000 clones are present, 81% being singletons, with the ten largest covering roughly 11%. Sequencing was performed on peripheral blood. The receptors originated from a woman in her thirties or forties with COVID-19, enrolled during active disease.

The rearrangement uses TRBV18 and TRBJ1-2, with a weak D call TRBD1 (5 bases). CDR1 and CDR2 (germline): KGHSH, LQKENI. This CDR3 region has 14 residues. The ends were cut back, 4 bases at V and 1 base at J, with 10 bases in the middle. CDR3 sequence: CASSRPTDNYGYTF. DNA of the CDR3: TGTGCCAGCTCACGACCGACAGATAACTATGGCTACACCTTC.

The V gene is TRBV4-1, the J gene TRBJ1-1, with 7 nucleotides matching TRBD1. Germline trimming cut 0 bases from V and 8 bases from J; bases unmatched to any gene: 6. The CDR3 runs to 14 residues. CDR1 and CDR2 from the germline V gene are MGHRA and YSYEKL. CDR3 amino acids: CASSQDWTGREAFF. Written as DNA, the CDR3 is TGCGCCAGCAGCCAAGACTGGACAGGTAGAGAAGCTTTCTTT.

The chain has TRBV19 and TRBJ1-2; D not certain. The CDR3 contains 13 residues. V lost 1 base to trimming and J lost 4 bases, with 7 bases between them. Germline V gives CDR1 LNHDA, CDR2 SQIVND (reference sequence). CDR3 sequence reads: CASSIAGRYGYTF. Written as DNA, the CDR3 is TGTGCCAGTAGTATAGCCGGTCGCTATGGCTACACCTTC.

The chain has TRBV28 and TRBJ2-1, with a possible D match to TRBD1 (6 bases). The CDR3 has 12 amino acids. Germline-derived CDR1 and CDR2 are MDHEN and SYDVKM. The ends were cut back, 2 bases at V and 9 bases at J, with 8 bases in the middle. In nucleotides, the CDR3 is TGTGCCAGCAGTTTACGACAGGCTGAGCAGTTCTTC. Encoded protein: CASSLRQAEQFF. Full variable domain (remainder filled in from reference TRBV28 and TRBJ2-1): DVKVTQSSRYLVKRTGEKVFLECVQDMDHENMFWYRQDPGLGLRLIYFSYDVKMKEKGDIPEGYSVSREKKERFSLILESASTNQTSMYLCASSLRQAEQFFGPGTRLTVL.

A few counts support this clone. The chain has TRBV7-9 and TRBJ1-2; TRBD1 aligns across 11 bases. Unmatched junction bases numbered 8, after V lost 6 bases and J lost 8 bases. The CDR3 length is 14 residues. CDR1 SEHNR and CDR2 FQNEAQ come from the germline V gene (reference sequence). In nucleotides, the CDR3 is TGTGCCAGCAGACAGGGACAGGGGGACGTCGGCTACACCTTC. Translation gives CASRQGQGDVGYTF.

The rearrangement joins TRBV18 to TRBJ2-3; the match to TRBD2 covers 8 bases. Per germline, CDR1 KGHSH and CDR2 LQKENI. The CDR3 spans 13 residues. Trimming took 3 bases from V and 6 from J; bases not matched to a gene: 2. The DNA for the CDR3 is TGTGCCAGCTCACCGGGACTAGAGGATACGCAGTATTTT. Residues: CASSPGLEDTQYF.

V usage is TRBV6-5 and J usage is TRBJ2-2; 7 positions agree with TRBD1. The J segment lost 0 bases and the V segment lost 7 bases, leaving 5 bases of the junction unmatched. Germline V CDR1 and CDR2: MNHEY, SVGAGI. The CDR3 sequence is 15 residues long. The CDR3 reads CASNWDRPNTGELFF. CDR3 nucleotide sequence: TGTGCCAGCAATTGGGACAGACCGAACACCGGGGAGCTGTTTTTT.

This sequence joins TRBV28 and TRBJ2-7, with 13 bases lining up with TRBD2. CDR1 and CDR2 from the germline V gene are MDHEN and SYDVKM. V dropped 5 bases and J dropped 3; count of bases not matched to a gene: 10. CDR3 length equals 17 residues. The CDR3 DNA reads as TGTGCCAGCAGTCGAACCCGAGGACTAGCGGGAGTCTACGAGCAGTACTTC. Translation: CASSRTRGLAGVYEQYF.

This chain joins TRBV28 and TRBJ2-1; weak D call: TRBD2 (6 bases). V lost 6 bases and J lost 0, with 15 bases in between. The CDR3 length is 16 residues. CDR1 MDHEN and CDR2 SYDVKM come from the germline V gene. CDR3 nucleotides: TGTGCCAGCAGCGCCGGTGGGAGGAGCTCCTACAATGAGCAGTTCTTC. This sequence encodes CASSAGGRSSYNEQFF.

This clone was seen a single time. The CDR3 sequence: CASSLGLAALLETQYF. CDR3 sequence (DNA): TGTGCCAGCAGCCTGGGACTAGCGGCCCTCCTAGAGACCCAGTACTTC. This rearrangement joins TRBV7-9 to TRBJ2-5; TRBD2 matches 11 bases. The CDR3 is made up of 16 amino acids. CDR1 and CDR2 from the germline V gene are SEHNR and FQNEAQ (reference sequence). The trim removed 5 bases at V and 4 bases at J, leaving 9 bases unmatched.

V and J are TRBV20-1 and TRBJ1-2; D may be TRBD1 (6 bases). CDR1 is DFQATT, CDR2 SNEGSKA, per germline (reference sequence). CDR3 length: 11 residues. The CDR3 DNA is TGCAGACCAACAGGGCAAAATGGCTACACCTTC. The encoded protein is CRPTGQNGYTF.

V usage is TRBV18 and J usage is TRBJ1-2; the D gene is possibly TRBD1 (6 bases). CDR1 and CDR2 (germline): KGHSH, LQKENI. V was clipped by 3 bases and J by 5 bases, with 13 bases between them. The CDR3 sequence is 14 residues long. The chain's CDR3 is CASSPSGEGYGYTF. In DNA form, the CDR3 reads TGTGCCAGCTCACCTTCAGGGGAAGGATATGGCTACACCTTC.

V usage is TRBV4-2 and J usage is TRBJ2-2; TRBD1 matches 10 bases. Germline assignment: CDR1 LGHNA and CDR2 YNFKEQ. This CDR3 has 16 residues. V lost 6 bases, J lost 7 bases, and 11 bases stayed unmatched. CDR3 bases: TGTGCCAGCAGTCCCATGACAGGGGGCGAGGTCGGGGAGCTGTTTTTT. Residues: CASSPMTGGEVGELFF.

The V call is TRBV19, the J call TRBJ1-1; 7 nucleotides align to TRBD1. Germline lookup yields CDR1 LNHDA and CDR2 SQIVND (reference sequence). The junction had 3 bases not matched to a gene; V was cut back by 4 bases and J by 1 base. The CDR3 contains 14 residues. This chain's CDR3 is CASSKQGPNTEAFF. In nucleotides, the CDR3 is TGTGCCAGTAGTAAACAGGGGCCGAACACTGAAGCTTTCTTT.

The rearrangement uses TRBV3-1 (or the pseudogene TRBV3-2) and TRBJ2-7; D is perhaps TRBD2 (6 bases). Trimming cost V 3 bases and J 6 bases, with 12 bases left between them. Germline CDR1 is LGHDT and CDR2 is YNNKEL (reference sequence). The CDR3 sequence is 13 residues long. The CDR3 region has the DNA TGTGCCAGCAGCCATTCTATCGGGGGCGAGCAGTACGTC. Its translation is CASSHSIGGEQYV.

J is TRBJ2-7 and V is TRBV28; the D is unclear. The CDR3 extends over 15 amino acids. Germline V gene data show CDR1 as MDHEN and CDR2 as SYDVKM. Trimming shortened V by 3 bases and J by 3 bases, and 15 bases separated the two germline ends. This CDR3 reads CASSFTVQKLYEQYF. CDR3 nucleotides: TGTGCCAGCAGTTTCACGGTACAGAAGCTCTACGAGCAGTACTTC. The entire variable domain, with the rest obtained from reference TRBV28 and TRBJ2-7, is as follows: DVKVTQSSRYLVKRTGEKVFLECVQDMDHENMFWYRQDPGLGLRLIYFSYDVKMKEKGDIPEGYSVSREKKERFSLILESASTNQTSMYLCASSFTVQKLYEQYFGPGTRLTVT.

This clone showed up just a few times. The chain is built from TRBV5-1 and TRBJ2-5; TRBD1 matches at 7 bases. V trimming: 4 bases; J trimming: 4 bases; junction bases outside the gene matches: 10. The CDR3 contains 15 residues. Germline V gene sequence: CDR1 SGHRS, CDR2 YFSETQ. This CDR3 is CASSRETRTGETQYF. The CDR3 nucleotides are TGCGCCAGCAGCAGGGAAACGAGGACAGGAGAGACCCAGTACTTC.

The chain combines TRBV29-1 with TRBJ2-5, with 7 bases lining up with TRBD1. The CDR3 contains 12 residues. Germline-derived CDR1 and CDR2 are SQVTM and ANQGSEA. J lost 2 bases, V lost 4 bases, and 1 base had no gene match. CDR3 region: CSVAQGQETQYF. For the CDR3, the DNA is TGCAGCGTTGCACAGGGGCAAGAGACCCAGTACTTC. Filled out from reference TRBV29-1 and TRBJ2-5, the complete variable domain reads SAVISQKPSRDICQRGTSLTIQCQVDSQVTMMFWYRQQPGQSLTLIATANQGSEATYESGFVIDKFPISRPNLTFSTLTVSNMSPEDSSIYLCSVAQGQETQYFGPGTRLLVL.

J is TRBJ2-2 and V is TRBV11-2; no firm D call. The CDR3 sequence is 14 residues long. The ends were cut back, 5 bases at V and 2 bases at J, with 9 bases in the middle. The germline CDR1 and CDR2 sequences are SGHAT and FQNNGV. CDR3 in DNA: TGTGCCAGCAGCCACTCAGGAAACACCGGGGAGCTGTTTTTT. This codes for CASSHSGNTGELFF.

The chain couples TRBV7-2 to TRBJ2-2; 9 nucleotides align to TRBD1. V trimming: 6 bases; J trimming: 3 bases; junction bases outside the gene matches: 11. The CDR3 is 17 residues long. Per germline, CDR1 SGHTA and CDR2 FQGNSA. DNA of the CDR3: TGTGCCAGCAGTAAAAGGCCTGGGACAGGGTACACCGGGGAGCTGTTTTTT. This translates into CASSKRPGTGYTGELFF.

The chain has TRBV7-9 and TRBJ2-3, with unresolved D. With 4 bases removed from V and 5 bases from J, the gap between germline ends came to 7 bases. CDR3 length equals 12 residues. CDR1 SEHNR and CDR2 FQNEAQ come from the germline V gene (reference sequence). The CDR3 nucleotides read TGTGCCAGCAGCTCACCTAGAGATACGCAGTATTTT. Translating it yields CASSSPRDTQYF.

The chain couples TRBV11-2 to TRBJ1-1, with 9 bases matching TRBD1. V lost 4 bases, J lost 11 bases, and 11 bases stayed unmatched. CDR1 and CDR2 (germline): SGHAT, FQNNGV. There are 14 residues in the CDR3. The CDR3, as DNA: TGTGCCAGCAGCTCCGGGCGGGACAGGGTATGGGCTTTCTTT. Translating gives CASSSGRDRVWAFF.

This clone was detected only once. The rearrangement joins TRBV6-5 to TRBJ2-1; 10 bases match TRBD2. Germline V CDR1 and CDR2: MNHEY, SVGAGI. The CDR3 is 14 amino acids. V gave up 5 bases and J gave up 5 bases; unmatched junction bases: 3. In DNA, the CDR3 is TGTGCCAGCAGTCGACTAGCGGGTAACAATGAGCAGTTCTTC. Its protein is CASSRLAGNNEQFF.

The J gene is TRBJ1-1, the V gene TRBV12-5, with D maybe TRBD1 (5 bases). The CDR3 is 14 residues long. Looked up from germline, CDR1 is LGHNT and CDR2 is FRNRAP. The V and J ends lost 3 bases and 4 bases respectively, with 12 bases between them. The CDR3 DNA sequence: TGTGCTAGTGGTTTACAAAGCGGGGCCACTGAAGCTTTCTTT. The encoded protein is CASGLQSGATEAFF.

The chain joins TRBV5-6 to TRBJ2-5, with a possible D match to TRBD1 (6 bases). Germline CDR1 reads SGHDT; CDR2 reads YYEEEE. Trimming shortened V by 3 bases and J by 2 bases, and 11 bases separated the two germline ends. This CDR3 spans 14 amino acids. CDR3 bases: TGTGCCAGCAGCTATGACAGGAGACAAGAGACCCAGTACTTC. It translates to CASSYDRRQETQYF.

CDR3 nucleotide sequence: TGCGCCAGCAGTCAACCTACGGCCCAGGCTGAAAAACTGTTTTTT. It encodes CASSQPTAQAEKLFF. The genes are TRBV23-1 and TRBJ1-4; no reliable D call. TRBV23-1 carries the ORF label, with uncertain function. Trimming left V 2 bases short and J 7 bases short, with 14 bases between. CDR3 length: 15 amino acids.

In this sample, this clone turned up many times. V is TRBV11-2 and J is TRBJ2-2, with 14 bases identical to TRBD2. V was pared by 4 bases and J by 0 bases, with 7 bases of the junction left unmatched. The germline CDR1 and CDR2 sequences are SGHAT and FQNNGV. The CDR3 extends over 19 amino acids. This CDR3 reads CASSWIWTSGRTNTGELFF. In DNA, the CDR3 is TGTGCCAGCAGCTGGATTTGGACTAGCGGGAGGACGAACACCGGGGAGCTGTTTTTT.

The chain combines TRBV11-2 with TRBJ2-7; D gene ambiguous. V was pared by 5 bases and J by 3 bases, with 11 bases between. Germline V gives CDR1 SGHAT, CDR2 FQNNGV. The CDR3 sequence is 13 residues long. The CDR3 DNA follows: TGTGCCAGCAGCCAGACATCGAACTACGAGCAGTACTTC. Translating gives CASSQTSNYEQYF.

This rearrangement joins TRBV20-1 to TRBJ2-1; 7 nucleotides align to TRBD1. Trimming removed 6 bases from V and 8 bases from J; junction bases left unmatched: 4. CDR3 length: 11 residues. Per germline, CDR1 DFQATT and CDR2 SNEGSKA (reference sequence). The CDR3 DNA reads TGCAGTGCCACGACAGGGCATGAGCAGTTCTTC. Amino acid sequence: CSATTGHEQFF.

This clone has only one observation. The chain carries TRBV21-1 and TRBJ1-2; TRBD1 was called by the table and not checked on the DNA. TRBV21-1 is deemed a pseudogene. This CDR3 contains 12 residues. This chain's CDR3 is CASSKRGYGYTF. DNA of the CDR3: TGTGCCAGCAGCAAAAGGGGCTATGGCTACACCTTC.

This clone was counted only a few times. V gene TRBV9 combines with J gene TRBJ2-1; no definite D call. V lost 7 bases and J 8 bases, leaving 16 bases between the germline ends. The CDR3 runs 13 residues. CDR1 is SGDLS, CDR2 YYNGEE, per germline. Written as DNA, the CDR3 is TGTGCCAGCGGCAGTTCCCTCGTCGATGAGCAGTTCTTC. Translated: CASGSSLVDEQFF.